The rows below give T cell receptor beta chains drawn from one sample of a study of circulating CD8 cells and anti-PD-1 response in melanoma. Using its own MiXCR run on the reads, TCRdb lists one record per CDR3 protein. This table holds around 400 distinct CDR3 sequences, roughly an eighth found once. Sequences were derived from CD8+ T cells from PBMCs, sampled at baseline or after one month of anti-PD-1 therapy (not recorded which). These receptors were collected from a human donor with melanoma. Both conserved end residues are part of each CDR3. D genes are given only for firm matches. The size of a clone is reported for some rows only, either as once, few or many, or as a class for expanded clones.

d_call: TRBD1
clone_size: medium-sized
v_call: TRBV20-1
j_call: TRBJ1-1
cdr3_nt: TGCAGTGCGTGGGACAGGGAGGTGAACACTGAAGCTTTCTTT
cdr3_aa: CSAWDREVNTEAFF

d_call: TRBD2
clone_size: large
v_call: TRBV24-1
j_call: TRBJ2-7
cdr3_nt: TGTGCCACCAGTGCAACAGGGACTAGCGGGTTTACTACGCAGCAGTACTTC
cdr3_aa: CATSATGTSGFTTQQYF

d_call: TRBD1
clone_size: large
v_call: TRBV7-2
j_call: TRBJ2-1
cdr3_nt: TGTGCCAGCAGCTTAGTTGGGACAGTCTACAATGAGCAGTTCTTC
cdr3_aa: CASSLVGTVYNEQFF

d_call: TRBD1
clone_size: medium-sized
v_call: TRBV20-1
j_call: TRBJ2-3
cdr3_nt: TGCAGTGCTAGAGATCGGGACAGGCCCCTAGCTAGCACAGATACGCAGTATTTT
cdr3_aa: CSARDRDRPLASTDTQYF

d_call: .
clone_size: large
v_call: TRBV4-3
j_call: TRBJ2-7
cdr3_nt: TGCGCCAGCAGCCAAGATAGCGGACGGGGAAGGTACGAGCAGTACTTC
cdr3_aa: CASSQDSGRGRYEQYF

d_call: .
clone_size: large
v_call: TRBV7-6
j_call: TRBJ2-1
cdr3_nt: TGTGCCAGCAGCTTAGGACCCAGCTCCTACAATGAGCAGTTCTTC
cdr3_aa: CASSLGPSSYNEQFF

d_call: .
clone_size: large
v_call: TRBV4-1
j_call: TRBJ1-4
cdr3_nt: TGCGCCAGCAGCCAAGTATCGGGGGGGAGGAATGAAAAACTGTTTTTT
cdr3_aa: CASSQVSGGRNEKLFF

d_call: TRBD1
clone_size: large
v_call: TRBV7-8
j_call: TRBJ1-5
cdr3_nt: TGTGCCAGCAGCTTAGAGGGACAGGGTAGCAATCAGCCCCAGCATTTT
cdr3_aa: CASSLEGQGSNQPQHF

d_call: .
clone_size: medium-sized
v_call: TRBV21-1
j_call: TRBJ2-7
cdr3_nt: TGTGCCAGCAGCAAAGCGCCCTACAGGGGGCGAGGGTACGAGCAGTACTTC
cdr3_aa: CASSKAPYRGRGYEQYF

d_call: TRBD1
clone_size: large
v_call: TRBV7-9
j_call: TRBJ1-2
cdr3_nt: TGTGCCAGCAGCCCGACAGGGAACTATGGCTACACCTTC
cdr3_aa: CASSPTGNYGYTF

d_call: TRBD1
clone_size: medium-sized
v_call: TRBV7-2
j_call: TRBJ2-5
cdr3_nt: TGTGCCAGCAGCCGCTGGACAGGGCACCAAGAGACCCAGTACTTC
cdr3_aa: CASSRWTGHQETQYF

d_call: .
clone_size: large
v_call: TRBV24-1
j_call: TRBJ2-5
cdr3_nt: TGTGCCACCAGTGATTCCCTGAACCCAGGAGAGACCCAGTACTTC
cdr3_aa: CATSDSLNPGETQYF

d_call: TRBD2
clone_size: large
v_call: TRBV14
j_call: TRBJ2-1
cdr3_nt: TGTGCCAGCAGCCAAGAATCGGCGGGAGACAATGAGCAGTTCTTC
cdr3_aa: CASSQESAGDNEQFF

d_call: TRBD1
clone_size: large
v_call: TRBV3-1
j_call: TRBJ2-1
cdr3_nt: TGTGCCAGTCTAGACAGGGGCCGCAATGAGCAGTTCTTC
cdr3_aa: CASLDRGRNEQFF

d_call: TRBD2
clone_size: large
v_call: TRBV28
j_call: TRBJ2-3
cdr3_nt: TGTGCCAGCCGATTCAGGGCTAGCGGGAGGAATACAGATACGCAGTATTTT
cdr3_aa: CASRFRASGRNTDTQYF

d_call: .
clone_size: large
v_call: TRBV11-2
j_call: TRBJ1-1
cdr3_nt: TGTGCCAGCAGCCTTCCCGGGACGATTGAAGCTTTCTTT
cdr3_aa: CASSLPGTIEAFF

d_call: .
clone_size: large
v_call: TRBV7-2
j_call: TRBJ2-2
cdr3_nt: TGTGCCAGCAGCTTAGCCCGCGACAGAACCGGGGAGCTGTTTTTT
cdr3_aa: CASSLARDRTGELFF

d_call: TRBD1
clone_size: large
v_call: TRBV24-1
j_call: TRBJ2-1
cdr3_nt: TGTGCCACCAGTGATACAGGGGCGTACAATGAGCAGTTCTTC
cdr3_aa: CATSDTGAYNEQFF

d_call: .
clone_size: large
v_call: TRBV12-3/TRBV12-4
j_call: TRBJ2-3
cdr3_nt: TGTGCCAGCAGTTTATTGAGGCGAGATACGCAGTATTTT
cdr3_aa: CASSLLRRDTQYF

d_call: .
clone_size: large
v_call: TRBV28
j_call: TRBJ2-2
cdr3_nt: TGTGCCAGCAGTTTACTAGCGCAGAACACCGGGGAGCTGTTTTTT
cdr3_aa: CASSLLAQNTGELFF

d_call: TRBD2
clone_size: large
v_call: TRBV28
j_call: TRBJ2-4
cdr3_nt: TGTGCCAGCAAGCCACCCGACGCGGGACTAAACATCCTAGCCAAAAACATTCAGTACTTC
cdr3_aa: CASKPPDAGLNILAKNIQYF

d_call: .
clone_size: medium-sized
v_call: TRBV9
j_call: TRBJ1-5
cdr3_nt: TGTGCCAGCAGCCCTCGAAGGGGGAGAAGCAATCAGCCCCAGCATTTT
cdr3_aa: CASSPRRGRSNQPQHF

d_call: .
clone_size: medium-sized
v_call: TRBV6-2/TRBV6-3
j_call: TRBJ1-3
cdr3_nt: TGTGCCAGCAGTTACGTCGGAGGGCGAAACACCATATATTTT
cdr3_aa: CASSYVGGRNTIYF

d_call: TRBD1
clone_size: medium-sized
v_call: TRBV27
j_call: TRBJ2-7
cdr3_nt: TGTGCCAGCCACTCCGGGACAGTTAGCTCCTACGAGCAGTACTTC
cdr3_aa: CASHSGTVSSYEQYF

d_call: .
clone_size: hyperexpanded
v_call: TRBV5-4
j_call: TRBJ2-2
cdr3_nt: TGTGCCAGCAGCTTTAGTGATCCCGGGGAGCTGTTTTTT
cdr3_aa: CASSFSDPGELFF

d_call: .
clone_size: large
v_call: TRBV9
j_call: TRBJ2-3
cdr3_nt: TGTGCCAGCAGCGTAGCTCGTAGTACTAGCACAGATACGCAGTATTTT
cdr3_aa: CASSVARSTSTDTQYF

d_call: .
clone_size: large
v_call: TRBV9
j_call: TRBJ2-3
cdr3_nt: TGTGCCAGCAGCGTAGGGGTGTCTCCAGATACGCAGTATTTT
cdr3_aa: CASSVGVSPDTQYF

d_call: TRBD2
clone_size: .
v_call: TRBV5-6
j_call: TRBJ2-5
cdr3_nt: TGTGCCAGCAGCTTTCCGGGGGGACAAGAGACCCAGTACTTC
cdr3_aa: CASSFPGGQETQYF

d_call: TRBD1
clone_size: large
v_call: TRBV9
j_call: TRBJ1-5
cdr3_nt: TGTGCCAGCAGCGCCGGACAGGGGCGTATGCAGCCCCAGCATTTT
cdr3_aa: CASSAGQGRMQPQHF

d_call: .
clone_size: .
v_call: TRBV29-1
j_call: TRBJ1-2
cdr3_nt: TGCAGCGTTGACGAAGAATTTTCAGCCTATGGCTGCACCTTC
cdr3_aa: CSVDEEFSAYGCTF

d_call: TRBD2
clone_size: large
v_call: TRBV27
j_call: TRBJ2-7
cdr3_nt: TGTGCCAGCCGGGGGGAATCCTACGAGCAGTACTTC
cdr3_aa: CASRGESYEQYF

d_call: TRBD1
clone_size: large
v_call: TRBV27
j_call: TRBJ1-5
cdr3_nt: TGTGCCAGCAGTTCAACAGGGGGCGGTCAGCCCCAGCATTTT
cdr3_aa: CASSSTGGGQPQHF

d_call: TRBD1
clone_size: large
v_call: TRBV5-4
j_call: TRBJ1-1
cdr3_nt: TGTGCCAGCAGCTTTGGGACAGGGGGCACTGAAGCTTTCTTT
cdr3_aa: CASSFGTGGTEAFF

d_call: .
clone_size: few
v_call: TRBV27
j_call: TRBJ2-3
cdr3_nt: TGTGCCAGCAGTTCGGGACGGCTTCCGCGCACAGATACGCAGTATTTT
cdr3_aa: CASSSGRLPRTDTQYF

d_call: TRBD2
clone_size: few
v_call: TRBV18
j_call: TRBJ2-1
cdr3_nt: TGTGCCAGCTCACCGGAACTAGCGGGAGGGGTCAATGAGCAGTTCTTC
cdr3_aa: CASSPELAGGVNEQFF

d_call: TRBD1
clone_size: large
v_call: TRBV29-1
j_call: TRBJ1-2
cdr3_nt: TGCAGCGTCGACACGACAGGGAAATGGAACTATGGCTACACCTTC
cdr3_aa: CSVDTTGKWNYGYTF

d_call: .
clone_size: .
v_call: TRBV6-2/TRBV6-3
j_call: TRBJ2-7
cdr3_nt: TGTGCCAGCACAGCTCGGGGCTACGAGCAGTACTTC
cdr3_aa: CASTARGYEQYF

d_call: TRBD1
clone_size: medium-sized
v_call: TRBV4-1
j_call: TRBJ1-2
cdr3_nt: TGCGCCAGCAGCCAAGATCTGTGGACAGGGCGCTACACCTTC
cdr3_aa: CASSQDLWTGRYTF

d_call: TRBD1
clone_size: medium-sized
v_call: TRBV20-1
j_call: TRBJ2-1
cdr3_nt: TGCAGTGCTCCCCCGACAGGGAAGGTTGAGCAGTTCTTC
cdr3_aa: CSAPPTGKVEQFF